These 11 T cell receptor beta chains came from one sample sequenced in a study of metastatic and nonmetastatic thyroid tumors. None of the patients had undergone any treatment ahead of thyroid surgery. TCRdb re-processed the PCR reads through MiXCR. The repertoire holds about 26,000 clones, with 25% to 30% as singletons. Material: blood. These receptors were obtained from a female donor with papillary thyroid cancer or a benign thyroid nodule (not recorded which). Some clones in this sample may be carry-over from other donors' samples.

By share, this clone counts as medium-sized. This chain links TRBV28 with TRBJ1-1; unclear D gene. The V gene's germline CDR1 is MDHEN and CDR2 SYDVKM. V lost 7 bases and J lost 1, with 19 bases in between. The CDR3 totals 16 residues. The CDR3, as DNA: TGTGCCAGCACCCCTCTAAGGGCCATCAAGAACACTGAAGCTTTCTTT. Its protein product is CASTPLRAIKNTEAFF.

This clone is judged medium-sized (0.01 to 0.1%). V usage is TRBV12-3 or TRBV12-4 and J usage is TRBJ2-7; 8 positions match TRBD1. Trimming cost V 4 bases and J 2 bases; bases outside gene matches: 10. The CDR3 loop spans 16 amino acids. DNA of the CDR3: TGTGCCAGCAGTTCTGCAAAATGGACAGGGCCCTACGAGCAGTACGTC. Its translation is CASSSAKWTGPYEQYV.

This clone was detected many times. This chain links TRBV10-2 with TRBJ1-4, with 7 bases that match TRBD1. This CDR3 has 15 amino acids. With 7 bases clipped from V and 5 bases from J, the junction kept 10 bases outside the gene matches. Germline lookup yields CDR1 WSHSY and CDR2 SAAADI. The CDR3 here is CASTPTPGGNEKLFF. The CDR3 region has the DNA TGCGCCAGCACTCCGACACCAGGGGGGAATGAAAAACTGTTTTTT.

By share of the sample, this clone is medium-sized (0.01 to 0.1%). The sample contains more than one DNA sequence encoding this CDR3. The chain has TRBV5-1 and TRBJ2-7; tentatively, D is TRBD1 or TRBD2 (5 bases each). Trimming cost V 5 bases and J 6 bases, with 21 bases left between them. Germline V gene lookup returns CDR1 SGHRS and CDR2 YFSETQ. The CDR3 runs 15 residues. The CDR3 reads CASRTGPEYGREQYF. The CDR3 coding sequence is TGCGCCAGCAGAACGGGGCCAGAATATGGGCGCGAGCAGTACTTC. The whole variable domain, remainder taken from reference TRBV5-1 and TRBJ2-7, is KAGVTQTPRYLIKTRGQQVTLSCSPISGHRSVSWYQQTPGQGLQFLFEYFSETQRNKGNFPGRFSGRQFSNSRSEMNVSTLELGDSALYLCASRTGPEYGREQYFGPGTRLTVT.

In its sample, this clone was seen a few times. Here the CDR3 omits its conserved ending phenylalanine or tryptophan, so a read error is the likely source. The genes are TRBV28 and TRBJ2-5, with 9 bases aligning to TRBD1. V lost 4 bases and J lost 0; bases outside the gene matches: 3. Per germline, CDR1 MDHEN and CDR2 SYDVKM. The CDR3 covers 15 residues. The CDR3 is CASSWDRAYQETQYL. The CDR3 DNA is TGTGCCAGCAGTTGGGACAGGGCGTACCAAGAGACCCAGTACCTC.

This clone occurred a few times. This chain's CDR3 is CASSLEPPFQETQYF. CDR3 nucleotide sequence: TGTGCCAGCAGTTTAGAGCCACCATTCCAGGAGACCCAGTACTTC. The chain couples TRBV12-3 or TRBV12-4 to TRBJ2-5, with D uncertain. This CDR3 is built from 15 residues. The V end lost 1 base, the J end lost 5 bases, and 14 bases lay between the germline ends.

This clone was recorded many times. The chain carries TRBV9 and TRBJ2-5, with 8 bases matching TRBD1. The germline V gene encodes CDR1 SGDLS and CDR2 YYNGEE. The CDR3 runs 15 residues. The trim removed 0 bases at V and 2 bases at J, leaving 3 bases unmatched. CDR3 residues: CASSVEDRAQETQYF. The CDR3 coding sequence is TGTGCCAGCAGCGTAGAGGACAGGGCACAAGAGACCCAGTACTTC.

By frequency in the sample, this clone is medium-sized. This sequence joins TRBV18 and TRBJ2-7; TRBD1 agrees at 9 bases. Germline V gene sequence: CDR1 KGHSH, CDR2 LQKENI. This CDR3 comprises 14 residues. V shed 3 bases, J shed 2 bases, and the junction held 2 bases outside the gene matches. CDR3 in amino acids: CASSPRQGAYEQYF. DNA for the CDR3: TGTGCCAGCTCACCCCGACAGGGGGCCTACGAGCAGTACTTC.

The chain recombines TRBV2 with TRBJ2-5; 8 nucleotides match TRBD1. J lost 4 bases, V lost 2 bases, and 12 bases had no gene match. The CDR3 runs 17 residues. Per germline, CDR1 SNHLY and CDR2 FYNNEI. In nucleotides, the CDR3 is TGTGCCAGCAGTGAATCGCTCGGGAGACAGGGGATAGAGACCCAGTACTTC. Its translation: CASSESLGRQGIETQYF.

This clone was observed once. One junction end disagrees with the germline gene, perhaps due to a read error. The chain recombines TRBV30 with TRBJ2-1; TRBD2 is a possible D gene (5 bases). Germline-derived CDR1 and CDR2 are GTSNPN and SVGIG (reference sequence). CDR3 length equals 13 residues. CDR3 loop: CAWWRGYFDDQFF. Written as DNA, the CDR3 is TGTGCCTGGTGGAGAGGGTACTTCGATGACCAGTTCTTC.

Turning to this clone: A junction end diverges from the germline sequence, so it may reflect a read error. The rearrangement joins TRBV15 to TRBJ2-3; a possible D gene is TRBD2 (6 bases). CDR3 length: 18 residues. CDR1 is LNHNV, CDR2 YYDKDF, per germline (reference sequence). CDR3 DNA: TGTGCCACCAGCAGAGATACCCTGGCGGGATCCAGCACAGATACGCGGTATTTT. The encoded protein is CATSRDTLAGSSTDTRYF. Using reference TRBV15 and TRBJ2-3 for the parts outside the CDR3, the full variable domain is DAMVIQNPRYQVTQFGKPVTLSCSQTLNHNVMYWYQQKSSQAPKLLFHYYDKDFNNEADTPDNFQSRRPNTSFCFLDIRSPGLGDTAMYLCATSRDTLAGSSTDTRYFGPGTRLTVL.